This TCR beta chain was recorded in a study of OX40 agonist ivuxolimab in advanced cancers. About the study: Aged about 20 to 80 with a mean of around 60 years, they were around 83% male. Three patients showed partial responses: one hepatocellular carcinoma and two cutaneous melanoma cases.

Germline V gene data show CDR1 as SGHTA and CDR2 as FQGTGA. The J segment lost 9 bases and the V segment lost 4 bases, leaving 2 bases of the junction unmatched. The CDR3 runs to 14 residues. Assay used: immunoSEQ multiplex PCR; TCRdb lists only in-frame clones, some missing. The sample includes tens of thousands of clones, about 80% of them seen just once. The study sampled blood at baseline, cycle 4 day 1, and cycle 7 day 1. V usage is TRBV7-3 and J usage is TRBJ1-6; 11 nucleotides agree with TRBD1. Source: CD4+ or CD8+ T cells sorted from blood, taken in a trial of the OX40 agonist ivuxolimab. The receptor was derived from an adult with an advanced solid tumor such as melanoma, head and neck, liver or kidney cancer. In DNA, the CDR3 is TGTGCCAGCAGCTCCGGGACAGGGGGTTCACCCCTCCACTTT. Protein: CASSSGTGGSPLHF.